The clone carrying this TCR beta chain showed up many times. These data are taken from a study of early T cells in non-severe SARS-CoV-2 infection. Unique molecular identifiers were added to individual cDNA molecules. TCRdb fed the 5' RACE reads into MiXCR, producing one record per CDR3 protein. The sample yields 35,000 to 50,000 distinct CDR3 sequences, approximately 5.9% seen once. V gave up 0 bases and J gave up 7 bases; unmatched junction bases: 4. The CDR3 length is 14 residues. Germline V CDR1 and CDR2: SGHDT, YYEEEE. V is TRBV5-6 and J is TRBJ2-7, with 10 nucleotides matching TRBD1. The TCR was taken from an adult who was a healthcare worker with PCR-confirmed SARS-CoV-2 infection or an uninfected control (not recorded which). The source material was whole blood, sampled at baseline. DNA for the CDR3: TGTGCCAGCAGCTTGGGACAGGGGGCTCGGGAGCAGTACTTC. This codes for CASSLGQGAREQYF.